This T cell receptor (beta chain) comes out of a study of blood T cell repertoires in COVID-19. Study at large: Samples taken during acute and convalescent COVID-19 were collected in the United States, Italy and Spain.

Germline V CDR1 and CDR2: SGDLS, YYNGEE. V was clipped by 0 bases and J by 0 bases, with 7 bases between them. The CDR3 spans 15 residues. The study drew participants aged about 18 to 90 years from under 30 US areas. Clinical histories supplied by participants themselves formed the basis of cohort assignment. Authors' data handling: Cell counts per sample came from amplifying reference gene primers. Measured with immunoSEQ multiplex PCR; TCRdb has only the in-frame clones, and not every one. Clone size and the V and J calls come from that table; the DNA yielded D and trimming. The table lists around 450,000 clones, 87% of them singletons.

The V and J genes are TRBV9 and TRBJ2-1; D unresolved. This sequence was found in a woman aged 18 to 35 with acute COVID-19. The sequenced material came from PBMCs or T cells enriched from blood (not recorded which). CDR3 amino acids: CASSVAVRSYNEQFF. The CDR3 DNA sequence: TGTGCCAGCAGCGTAGCGGTCCGCTCCTACAATGAGCAGTTCTTC.